These 15 T cell receptor beta chains originate from one sample sequenced in a study of blood T cell repertoires in COVID-19. Sequencing was performed with immunoSEQ multiplex PCR; in TCRdb, only in-frame clones are kept and a portion is missing. The repertoire has tens of thousands of clones, 80% to 90% of them found once; the top ten carry 1.2%. The sequenced sample consisted of peripheral blood. These receptors came from a man in his forties with acute or convalescent COVID-19.

This chain uses TRBV4-2 with TRBJ1-5; D not certain. The CDR3 runs to 14 residues. V lost 0 bases, J lost 7 bases, and 10 bases lay in between. CDR1 and CDR2 from the germline V gene are LGHNA and YNFKEQ. The CDR3 loop reads CASSQDRGPQPQHF. DNA for the CDR3: TGTGCCAGCAGCCAAGATCGTGGCCCCCAGCCCCAGCATTTT.

The rearrangement uses TRBV5-1 and TRBJ1-1; D perhaps matches TRBD1 (5 bases). Germline V gene data show CDR1 as SGHRS and CDR2 as YFSETQ. V was trimmed by 2 bases and J by 0 bases, leaving 11 bases between them. The CDR3 length is 15 residues. The CDR3 region has the DNA TGCGCCAGCAGCTTCATTGCAGGGATGAACACTGAAGCTTTCTTT. It codes for CASSFIAGMNTEAFF.

This clone appeared once. This rearrangement joins TRBV6-5 to TRBJ2-2; maybe TRBD1 (5 bases). Germline CDR1 is MNHEY and CDR2 is SVGAGI. Trimming removed 8 bases from V and 7 bases from J, with 14 bases in between. The CDR3 is 13 amino acids. The DNA of the CDR3 is TGTGCCAGCTGCCCCCAGGGCCTCGGGGAGCTGTTTTTT. Translated, it gives CASCPQGLGELFF.

The V and J genes are TRBV3-1 (or the pseudogene TRBV3-2) and TRBJ1-3; no definite D call. The CDR3 covers 14 residues. CDR1 LGHDT and CDR2 YNNKEL come from the germline V gene (reference sequence). V lost 0 bases to trimming and J lost 4 bases, with 7 bases between them. This CDR3 is CASSQDAHGNTIYF. CDR3 nucleotide sequence: TGTGCCAGCAGCCAAGACGCACACGGAAACACCATATATTTT.

This clone has a single count. The chain combines TRBV6-5 with TRBJ1-3; TRBD1 aligns across 8 bases. CDR1 and CDR2 (germline): MNHEY, SVGAGI. After removal of 2 bases from V and 2 bases from J, the junction contained 5 bases not matched to a gene. CDR3 length: 16 amino acids. The CDR3, as DNA: TGTGCCAGCAGTTACACCCAGGGGGCGACTGGAAACACCATATATTTT. Protein product: CASSYTQGATGNTIYF.

The chain has TRBV7-9 and TRBJ1-1; possible D gene TRBD1, 5 bases. V lost 3 bases to trimming and J lost 4 bases, with 9 bases between them. CDR3 length: 13 residues. Germline loops: CDR1 SEHNR, CDR2 FQNEAQ (reference sequence). The DNA of the CDR3 is TGTGCCAGCAGCTTCCGACAGCCCACTGAAGCTTTCTTT. It translates to CASSFRQPTEAFF.

This sequence joins TRBV11-3 and TRBJ2-1; the match to TRBD1 covers 11 bases. Germline lookup yields CDR1 SGHNT and CDR2 YENEEA. The junction had 10 bases not matched to a gene; V was cut back by 4 bases and J by 8 bases. CDR3 size: 16 residues. CDR3 sequence: CASSWRAGQGGYEQFF. The CDR3 DNA reads as TGTGCCAGCAGCTGGAGGGCGGGACAGGGGGGCTATGAGCAGTTCTTC.

This clone was counted a few times. This chain uses TRBV30 with TRBJ1-3; possible D gene TRBD1, 6 bases. V was shortened by 2 bases and J by 1 base, with 9 bases between the two germline ends. The CDR3 sequence is 14 residues long. Germline CDR1 reads GTSNPN; CDR2 reads SVGIG (reference sequence). The DNA for the CDR3 is TGTGCCTGGAGTTTGGACAGATCTGGAAACACCATATATTTT. Encoded protein: CAWSLDRSGNTIYF.

The rearrangement links TRBV5-1 to TRBJ1-1; D not resolved. CDR1 and CDR2 (germline): SGHRS, YFSETQ. Trimming shortened V by 4 bases and J by 1 base, and 14 bases separated the two germline ends. The CDR3 runs 15 residues. CDR3 DNA: TGCGCCAGCAGCCCCGGACTTACCGGGAACACTGAAGCTTTCTTT. Translating gives CASSPGLTGNTEAFF.

About this clone: A read error may account for a junction end that differs from germline. The V call is TRBV6-4, the J call TRBJ2-3; TRBD2 agrees at 13 bases. CDR1 is MRHNA, CDR2 SNTAGT, per germline. This CDR3 is built from 14 residues. The CDR3 loop is CASSEKGGLAGLAF. As DNA, the CDR3 is TGTGCCAGCAGTGAGAAGGGGGGACTAGCGGGGTTAGCCTTT.

This chain connects TRBV5-1 to TRBJ2-1, with D perhaps matching TRBD2 (6 bases). Trimming removed 4 bases from V and 2 bases from J, with 13 bases in between. The germline V gene encodes CDR1 SGHRS and CDR2 YFSETQ. This CDR3 contains 15 residues. For the CDR3, the DNA is TGCGCCAGCAGCCGAGACGGAGGGCCCTACAATGAGCAGTTCTTC. This sequence encodes CASSRDGGPYNEQFF.

This clone was seen a single time. The chain links TRBV28 to TRBJ1-1; D remains ambiguous. The V and J ends lost 3 bases and 3 bases respectively, with 11 bases between them. Germline V gives CDR1 MDHEN, CDR2 SYDVKM. CDR3 length: 14 residues. The CDR3 nucleotides read TGTGCCAGCAGTTTCCAGGTATGGGACACTGAAGCTTTCTTT. This translates into CASSFQVWDTEAFF.

The rearrangement uses TRBV6-5 and TRBJ2-1; 7 positions agree with TRBD2. Germline lookup yields CDR1 MNHEY and CDR2 SVGAGI. The V and J ends lost 2 bases and 3 bases, in that order; junction bases with no gene match: 4. The CDR3 sequence is 15 residues long. This CDR3 reads CASSYKRGLYNEQFF. The CDR3 region has the DNA TGTGCCAGCAGTTACAAGCGGGGTCTCTACAATGAGCAGTTCTTC.

The chain has TRBV9 and TRBJ2-5; 7 nucleotides match TRBD2. In germline, CDR1 is SGDLS, CDR2 YYNGEE. Losses at the gene ends were 2 bases for V and 4 bases for J; bases not matched to a gene: 5. This CDR3 has 14 amino acids. The CDR3 loop reads CASSVSAGVETQYF. DNA for the CDR3: TGTGCCAGCAGCGTTTCGGCGGGGGTAGAGACCCAGTACTTC.

The gene calls are TRBV4-1 and TRBJ1-2; weak D call: TRBD1 (6 bases). Germline CDR1 and CDR2: MGHRA and YSYEKL. This CDR3 comprises 14 residues. The V end lost 3 bases, the J end lost 4 bases, and 12 bases lay between the germline ends. The CDR3 nucleotides read TGCGCCAGCAGCCAGCCGGGGGGGGCCTATGGCTACACCTTC. Translating gives CASSQPGGAYGYTF.